These 10 T cell receptor beta chains were sequenced from one sample in a study of CD4 T cell repertoires and nickel. Each CDR3 protein is one row after TCRdb ran MiXCR on the RT-PCR reads. This table holds roughly 250 distinct CDR3 sequences, 65% to 80% found once. The sample comprised CD4+ T cells from blood, not recorded whether cultured. All receptors come from a human donor in a nickel allergy study, with or without nickel allergy (not recorded which). It is not recorded whether this sample comes from one donor or several.

The chain combines TRBV6-5 with TRBJ2-1; D gene ambiguous. From germline, CDR1 is MNHEY and CDR2 SVGAGI. Trimming removed 7 bases from V and 7 bases from J, with 11 bases in between. This CDR3 is 12 amino acids long. This CDR3 is CASTASKNEQFF. The DNA of the CDR3 is TGTGCCAGCACGGCCAGTAAGAATGAGCAGTTCTTC.

This clonotype was observed once. The V gene is TRBV5-1, the J gene TRBJ2-5; TRBD1 might be the D (5 bases). The CDR3 has 16 amino acids. Germline V gene lookup returns CDR1 SGHRS and CDR2 YFSETQ. With 4 bases removed from V and 2 bases from J, the gap between germline ends came to 18 bases. In nucleotides, the CDR3 is TGCGCCAGCAGCCCTGGACACCTAGGCATTCAAGAGACCCAGTACTTC. Translated, it gives CASSPGHLGIQETQYF.

The CDR3 loop is CASSFLGVGNTIYF. The DNA of the CDR3 is TGTGCCAGCAGTTTTCTAGGGGTTGGAAACACCATATATTTT. This chain connects TRBV28 to TRBJ1-3; D possibly corresponds to TRBD1 (5 bases). CDR1 and CDR2 (germline): MDHEN, SYDVKM. The V gene lost 3 bases and the J gene lost 3 bases, with 9 bases spanning the gap. CDR3 length equals 14 residues. Combining the CDR3 with reference TRBV28 and TRBJ1-3 gives the whole variable domain DVKVTQSSRYLVKRTGEKVFLECVQDMDHENMFWYRQDPGLGLRLIYFSYDVKMKEKGDIPEGYSVSREKKERFSLILESASTNQTSMYLCASSFLGVGNTIYFGEGSWLTVV.

The rearrangement uses TRBV11-2 and TRBJ2-7; 7 bases match TRBD1. CDR3 length: 15 amino acids. Germline CDR1 and CDR2: SGHAT and FQNNGV. V dropped 4 bases and J dropped 3; count of bases not matched to a gene: 9. CDR3: CASSSHATGHYEQYF. The CDR3 DNA follows: TGTGCCAGCAGCTCCCACGCGACAGGGCACTACGAGCAGTACTTC.

The J gene is TRBJ1-2, the V gene TRBV7-9, with unresolved D. The CDR3 runs 14 residues. The germline gives CDR1 SEHNR, CDR2 FQNEAQ (reference sequence). Trimming took off 2 bases at V and 6 bases at J, with 13 bases between the two ends. CDR3 DNA sequence: TGTGCCAGCAGCTTACGGTCGCCCGTAAATGGCTACACCTTC. Protein: CASSLRSPVNGYTF.

This clonotype was detected only a few times. The chain has TRBV5-1 and TRBJ1-1; 10 nucleotides agree with TRBD1. This CDR3 comprises 14 residues. The V gene end was trimmed by 4 bases and the J gene end by 11 bases; junction bases not matched to a gene: 11. CDR1 is SGHRS, CDR2 YFSETQ, per germline. In DNA form, the CDR3 reads TGCGCCAGCAGCACCGGCGGACAGGGGGTTGGGGCTTTCTTT. Translation: CASSTGGQGVGAFF.

The chain employs TRBV28 and TRBJ1-3, with TRBD1 matching 8 bases. Germline CDR1 and CDR2: MDHEN and SYDVKM. V gave up 6 bases and J gave up 2 bases; unmatched junction bases: 12. The CDR3 is 17 residues long. The CDR3 sequence is CASSSSQGAEAGNTIYF. The DNA for the CDR3 is TGTGCCAGCAGCTCTAGTCAGGGGGCAGAGGCTGGAAACACCATATATTTT.

The genes are TRBV11-1 and TRBJ2-1; D call uncertain. Germline CDR1 is SGHAT and CDR2 is FQDESV (reference sequence). The CDR3 spans 13 residues. V gave up 4 bases and J gave up 4 bases, with 8 bases separating them. This CDR3 reads CASSSERYNEQFF. The CDR3 region has the DNA TGTGCCAGCAGCTCTGAGCGTTACAATGAGCAGTTCTTC.

Here the CDR3 reads CASRKVGVRTEAFF. The CDR3, as DNA: TGTGCCAGCAGAAAAGTCGGGGTACGCACTGAAGCTTTCTTT. The chain is built from TRBV6-1 and TRBJ1-1, with D unclear. This CDR3 has 14 amino acids. Germline CDR1 MNHNS, CDR2 SASEGT. Trimming took 6 bases from V and 4 from J, leaving 15 bases between them.

V usage is TRBV5-4 and J usage is TRBJ1-2, with 8 bases that match TRBD1. The CDR3 loop spans 13 amino acids. The ends lost 4 bases at V and 6 bases at J; junction bases unmatched: 5. Germline-derived CDR1 and CDR2 are SGHNT and YYREEE (reference sequence). The CDR3 loop is CASSRTGQNGYTF. The CDR3 DNA reads as TGTGCCAGCAGCCGGACAGGGCAGAATGGCTACACCTTC.